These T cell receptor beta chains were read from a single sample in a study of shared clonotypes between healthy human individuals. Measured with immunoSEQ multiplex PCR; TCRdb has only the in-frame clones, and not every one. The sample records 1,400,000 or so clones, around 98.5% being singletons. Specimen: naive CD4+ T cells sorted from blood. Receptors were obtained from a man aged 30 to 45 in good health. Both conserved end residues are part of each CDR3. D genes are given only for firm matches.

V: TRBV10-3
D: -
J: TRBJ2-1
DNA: TGTGCCATCAGTGAGGGTTATGAGCAGTTCTTC
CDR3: CAISEGYEQFF

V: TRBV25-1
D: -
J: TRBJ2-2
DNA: TGTGCCAGCAGTAACAGGGCGAACACCGGGGAGCTGTTTTTT
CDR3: CASSNRANTGELFF

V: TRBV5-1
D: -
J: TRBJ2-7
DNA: TGCGCCAGCAGCTTGGAACGAGACTACGAGCAGTACTTC
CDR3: CASSLERDYEQYF

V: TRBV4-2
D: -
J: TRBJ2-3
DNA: TGTGCCAGCAGCCAAGAACTTACTAGCACAGATACGCAGTATTTT
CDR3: CASSQELTSTDTQYF

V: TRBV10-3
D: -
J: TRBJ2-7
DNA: TGTGCCATCAGTGAGTTGTACGAGCAGTACTTC
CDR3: CAISELYEQYF

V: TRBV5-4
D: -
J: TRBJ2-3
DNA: TGTGCCAGCAGCTTGGACGACTACACAGATACGCAGTATTTT
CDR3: CASSLDDYTDTQYF

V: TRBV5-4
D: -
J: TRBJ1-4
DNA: TGTGCCAGCAGCTTGACCGCAGGGGCTGGAGAAAAACTGTTTTTT
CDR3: CASSLTAGAGEKLFF

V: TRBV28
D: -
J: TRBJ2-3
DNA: TGTGCCAGCAGTTTTATACGGAAGGGAACAGATACGCAGTATTTT
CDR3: CASSFIRKGTDTQYF

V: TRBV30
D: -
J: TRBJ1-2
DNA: TGTGCCTGGAGCCCCAGGGGAACTAAAGGCTACACCTTC
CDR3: CAWSPRGTKGYTF

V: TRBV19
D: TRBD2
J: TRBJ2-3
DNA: TGTGCCAGTAGTACCTGGAGCGGGAAGAGTAGCACAGATACGCAGTATTTT
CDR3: CASSTWSGKSSTDTQYF

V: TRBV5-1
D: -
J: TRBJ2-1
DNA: TGCGCCAGCAGCCCGTTTGGGGGGAGCGAATACAATGAGCAGTTCTTC
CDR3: CASSPFGGSEYNEQFF

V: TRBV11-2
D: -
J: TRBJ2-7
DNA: TGTGCCAGCAGCTTAACCCCCCCGGGGCTATTCCCCTACGAGCAGTACTTC
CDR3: CASSLTPPGLFPYEQYF

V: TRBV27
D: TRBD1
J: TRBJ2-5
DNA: TGTGCCAGCAGTTTAGGGACAGGGGTTGAGACCCAGTACTTC
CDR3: CASSLGTGVETQYF

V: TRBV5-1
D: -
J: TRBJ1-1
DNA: TGCGCCAGCAGCTGGGACGGGTTGAACACTGAAGCTTTCTTT
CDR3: CASSWDGLNTEAFF

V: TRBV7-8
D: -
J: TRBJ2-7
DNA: TGTGCCAGCAGCTTGGTTCAAGAGCCCTCTTTCTCCTACGAGCAGTACTTC
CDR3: CASSLVQEPSFSYEQYF

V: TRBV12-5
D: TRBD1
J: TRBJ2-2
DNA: TGTGCTAGTGGTTCGGGACAGGGCGGCACCGGGGAGCTGTTTTTT
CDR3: CASGSGQGGTGELFF